This TCR beta chain was found in a study of lymphopenia after photon versus proton radiotherapy. Data came from immunoSEQ multiplex PCR; TCRdb stores just in-frame clones and leaves some out. The sample shows approximately 170,000 clones, less than 90% of them seen only once. Trimming left V 2 bases short and J 0 bases short, with 12 bases between. The CDR3 contains 16 residues. Germline-derived CDR1 and CDR2 are LNHDA and SQIVND (reference sequence). With regard to this clone: Its specificity is unknown.

Study conclusions and caveats: After lymphocyte nadir, photon-treated repertoires showed oligoclonal expansion, especially CD8+ Temra. Proton therapy kept repertoires fairly stable, unlike photons, which gained effector/memory cells.

The starting material was peripheral blood, obtained from a patient treated with photon-based radiotherapy. This rearrangement joins TRBV19 to TRBJ2-3; TRBD2 is a possible D gene (5 bases). This TCR derives from a man aged 45-65 years with gastric cancer. CDR3 sequence: CASSIIGETSTDTQYF. DNA of the CDR3: TGTGCCAGTAGTATAATTGGGGAGACTAGCACAGATACGCAGTATTTT.